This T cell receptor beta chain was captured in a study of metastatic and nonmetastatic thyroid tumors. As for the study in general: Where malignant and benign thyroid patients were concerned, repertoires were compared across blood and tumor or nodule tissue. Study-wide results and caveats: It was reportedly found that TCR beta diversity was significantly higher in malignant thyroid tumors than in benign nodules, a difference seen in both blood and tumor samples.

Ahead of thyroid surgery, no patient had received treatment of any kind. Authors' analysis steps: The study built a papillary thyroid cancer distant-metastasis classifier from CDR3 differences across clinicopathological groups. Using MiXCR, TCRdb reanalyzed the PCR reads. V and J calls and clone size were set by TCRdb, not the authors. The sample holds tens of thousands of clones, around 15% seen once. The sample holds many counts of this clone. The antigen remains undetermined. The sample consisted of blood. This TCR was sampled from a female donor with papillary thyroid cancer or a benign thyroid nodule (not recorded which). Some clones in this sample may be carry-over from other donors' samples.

The CDR3 spells CASSMTGSTEAFF. The CDR3 DNA reads TGCGCCAGCAGCATGACAGGGAGCACTGAAGCTTTCTTT. V gene TRBV5-1 combines with J gene TRBJ1-1; 7 nucleotides match TRBD1. Germline V CDR1 and CDR2: SGHRS, YFSETQ. Trimming cost V 4 bases and J 4 bases; bases outside gene matches: 4. This CDR3 comprises 13 residues.